The T cell receptor beta chain described here comes from a study of T cells in Graves' hyperthyroidism and ophthalmopathy. Germline V gene data show CDR1 as SGDLS and CDR2 as YYNGEE. The CDR3 length is 13 residues. Trimming took 3 bases from V and 5 from J, leaving 9 bases between them. What was amplified from RNA transcripts were TCR beta CDR3 regions. HTBI primers were employed in a first-round RT-PCR of the TCR CDR3. TCRdb passed the multiplex PCR reads through MiXCR, listing each CDR3 protein once. The sample carries around 580,000 distinct CDR3 sequences, roughly 46% recorded once. The chain carries TRBV9 and TRBJ1-5; D not resolved. The source material was peripheral blood or thyroid tissue (not recorded which). This TCR was sampled from a woman between 18 and 29 years old with Graves' hyperthyroidism. CDR3 residues: CASSAGGDQPQHF. The CDR3 DNA reads TGTGCCAGCAGCGCCGGCGGGGATCAGCCCCAGCATTTT.